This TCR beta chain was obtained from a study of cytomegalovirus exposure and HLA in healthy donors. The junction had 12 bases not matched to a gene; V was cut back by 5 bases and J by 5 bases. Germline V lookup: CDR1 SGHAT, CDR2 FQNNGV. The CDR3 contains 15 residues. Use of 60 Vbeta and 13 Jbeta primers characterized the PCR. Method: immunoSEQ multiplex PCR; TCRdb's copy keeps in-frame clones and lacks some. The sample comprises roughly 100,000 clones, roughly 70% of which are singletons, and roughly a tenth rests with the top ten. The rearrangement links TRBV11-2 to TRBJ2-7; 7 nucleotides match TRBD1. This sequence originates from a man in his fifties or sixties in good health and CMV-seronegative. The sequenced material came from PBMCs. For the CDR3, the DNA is TGTGCCAGCAGCGTGGCCACAGGGGCACAGCACGAGCAGTACTTC. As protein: CASSVATGAQHEQYF.